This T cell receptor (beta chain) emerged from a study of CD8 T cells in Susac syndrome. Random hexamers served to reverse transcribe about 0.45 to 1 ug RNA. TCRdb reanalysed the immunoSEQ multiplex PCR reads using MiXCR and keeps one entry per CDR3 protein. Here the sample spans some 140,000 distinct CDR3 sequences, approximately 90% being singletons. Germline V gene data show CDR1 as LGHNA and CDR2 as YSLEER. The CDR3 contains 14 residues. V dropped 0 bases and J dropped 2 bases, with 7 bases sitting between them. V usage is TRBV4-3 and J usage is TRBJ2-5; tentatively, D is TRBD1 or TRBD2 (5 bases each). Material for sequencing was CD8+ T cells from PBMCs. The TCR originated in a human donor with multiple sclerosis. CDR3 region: CASSQDWGQETQYF. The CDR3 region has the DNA TGCGCCAGCAGCCAAGATTGGGGGCAAGAGACCCAGTACTTC.